The rows below give T cell receptor beta chains drawn from one sample of a study of cytomegalovirus exposure and HLA in healthy donors. The table came from immunoSEQ multiplex PCR; TCRdb's copy has only in-frame clones and leaves some out. Altogether around 97,000 clones are present, around three quarters being singletons, with the ten largest covering 4%. The sample comprised PBMCs. Receptor source: a middle-aged man in good health and CMV-seropositive. CDR3s include the opening cysteine and the closing phenylalanine or tryptophan. D genes are given only for firm matches. A row's size may be missing; if present it is once, few, many or a size class.

CDR3aa	CDR3nt	len	v_gene	d_gene	abundance	j_gene
CASSIWVLRTGDNQPQHF	TGTGCCAGTAGTATCTGGGTTTTGCGGACAGGGGACAATCAGCCCCAGCATTTT	18	TRBV19	TRBD1	.	TRBJ1-5
CATSRAGLAGEGEQYF	TGTGCCACCAGCAGAGCGGGACTAGCGGGAGAGGGGGAGCAGTACTTC	16	TRBV15	TRBD2	.	TRBJ2-7
CASSEALRDRTYGYTF	TGTGCCAGCAGTGAAGCGCTTCGGGACAGAACCTATGGCTACACCTTC	16	TRBV2	TRBD1	few	TRBJ1-2
CASRGTEYWGEQFF	TGTGCCAGCCGGGGGACCGAATATTGGGGCGAGCAGTTCTTC	14	TRBV28	.	few	TRBJ2-1
CASALDRVTDTQYF	TGTGCTAGTGCCTTAGACAGGGTGACAGATACGCAGTATTTT	14	TRBV12-5	TRBD1	.	TRBJ2-3
CASSPGRASNQPQHF	TGTGCCAGCTCCCCCGGCAGGGCGAGCAATCAGCCCCAGCATTTT	15	TRBV6-1	.	.	TRBJ1-5
CASSPQGRGNTIYF	TGTGCCAGCAGCCCACAGGGGCGAGGAAACACCATATATTTT	14	TRBV7-9	TRBD1	.	TRBJ1-3
CASSRTGGSGDEQFF	TGCGCCAGCAGCCGGACTGGCGGGAGCGGCGATGAGCAGTTCTTC	15	TRBV5-1	TRBD2	few	TRBJ2-1
CASSLGPSRTDTQYF	TGCGCCAGCAGCTTGGGGCCCTCTCGCACAGATACGCAGTATTTT	15	TRBV5-1	.	once	TRBJ2-3
CAWSVGTESQHF	TGTGCCTGGAGTGTGGGGACAGAGAGCCAGCATTTT	12	TRBV30	TRBD1	.	TRBJ1-5
CASSPVTSGVYNEQFF	TGTGCCAGCAGCCCGGTGACTAGCGGAGTATACAATGAGCAGTTCTTC	16	TRBV7-9	TRBD2	.	TRBJ2-1
CASTAVGLGDTQYF	TGTGCCAGCACTGCCGTGGGGCTTGGAGATACGCAGTATTTT	14	TRBV6-1	.	.	TRBJ2-3
CASTHLGVNTEAFF	TGTGCCAGCACCCATCTAGGGGTGAACACTGAAGCTTTCTTT	14	TRBV7-9	.	once	TRBJ1-1
CASSLPGQFYEQYF	TGTGCCAGCAGCTTACCGGGACAGTTCTACGAGCAGTACTTC	14	TRBV13	TRBD1	once	TRBJ2-7
CARGGLAGEAAKNIQYF	TGCGCCAGGGGGGGACTAGCGGGAGAGGCGGCCAAAAACATTCAGTACTTC	17	TRBV5-1	TRBD2	.	TRBJ2-4
CASSPRQGDTEAFF	TGTGCCAGCTCACCAAGACAGGGGGACACTGAAGCTTTCTTT	14	TRBV18	TRBD1	few	TRBJ1-1
CASSLQGAGVTGELFF	TGTGCCAGCAGCTTACAGGGGGCGGGGGTCACCGGGGAGCTGTTTTTT	16	TRBV7-2	.	.	TRBJ2-2
CASSEVGHSLNQPQHF	TGTGCCAGCAGTGAGGTCGGCCACAGTCTCAATCAGCCCCAGCATTTT	16	TRBV2	.	once	TRBJ1-5
CASSYLTGVGTQYF	TGTGCCAGCAGTTACCTGACAGGGGTGGGGACCCAGTACTTC	14	TRBV6-6	TRBD1	.	TRBJ2-5
CASSHGQGGNTIYF	TGTGCCAGCAGCCACGGACAGGGAGGAAACACCATATATTTT	14	TRBV7-8	TRBD1	.	TRBJ1-3
CASSEEGGQVGSGANVLTF	TGTGCCAGCAGTGAAGAAGGGGGACAGGTCGGCTCTGGGGCCAACGTCCTGACTTTC	19	TRBV6-1	TRBD1	.	TRBJ2-6
CASSFRTGNYGYTF	TGTGCCAGCAGCTTCCGAACAGGAAACTATGGCTACACCTTC	14	TRBV7-9	.	.	TRBJ1-2
CASSQTAGGPIDTQYF	TGTGCCAGCAGCCAAACAGCGGGAGGGCCTATAGATACGCAGTATTTT	16	TRBV14	TRBD2	.	TRBJ2-3
CASSLGSGAGGHQGTQYF	TGCGCCAGCAGCTTGGGGTCGGGGGCAGGGGGCCATCAAGGTACGCAGTATTTT	18	TRBV5-1	TRBD1	.	TRBJ2-3
CSVNPSGSTDTQYF	TGCAGCGTTAACCCTAGCGGGAGCACAGATACGCAGTATTTT	14	TRBV29-1	TRBD2	few	TRBJ2-3
CASSSQGAQETQYF	TGTGCCAGCAGCTCCCAGGGGGCCCAGGAGACCCAGTACTTC	14	TRBV11-2	TRBD1	.	TRBJ2-5
CASSQGLAGGPRNEQFF	TGTGCCAGCAGCCAGGGGCTAGCGGGAGGGCCAAGGAATGAGCAGTTCTTC	17	TRBV7-2	TRBD2	.	TRBJ2-1
CASSPDRAGNQPQHF	TGTGCCAGCAGCCCGGACAGGGCTGGGAATCAGCCCCAGCATTTT	15	TRBV11-2	TRBD1	few	TRBJ1-5
CAISESPSGSWSIQYF	TGTGCCATCAGTGAGTCGCCTAGCGGGAGTTGGTCCATTCAGTACTTC	16	TRBV10-3	TRBD2	once	TRBJ2-4
CASSLVLSGRNEQFF	TGTGCCAGCAGCTTAGTTCTGTCAGGTAGGAATGAGCAGTTCTTC	15	TRBV7-8	.	.	TRBJ2-1
CASSPVFRGTGELFF	TGTGCCAGCAGCCCAGTATTCCGGGGGACCGGGGAGCTGTTTTTT	15	TRBV9	.	.	TRBJ2-2
CASSSRQGAGNEQFF	TGTGCCAGCAGCTCGAGACAGGGGGCGGGGAATGAGCAGTTCTTC	15	TRBV7-9	TRBD1	.	TRBJ2-1
CASSTNARGIGELFF	TGTGCCAGCAGCACAAACGCGCGGGGAATCGGGGAGCTGTTTTTT	15	TRBV7-3	.	few	TRBJ2-2
CASSLGQLTNYGYTF	TGTGCCAGCAGCTTGGGACAGCTAACTAACTATGGCTACACCTTC	15	TRBV5-8	.	once	TRBJ1-2
CASRAGQVSTDTQYF	TGCGCCAGCAGAGCAGGACAGGTCAGCACAGATACGCAGTATTTT	15	TRBV5-1	TRBD1	.	TRBJ2-3
CASSLLGQVPSGANVLTF	TGTGCCAGCAGTTTACTTGGACAGGTTCCCTCTGGGGCCAACGTCCTGACTTTC	18	TRBV28	TRBD1	.	TRBJ2-6
CASRGGGGCPGELFF	TGTGCCAGCCGGGGAGGGGGAGGGTGTCCCGGGGAGCTGTTTTTT	15	TRBV14	.	.	TRBJ2-2
CASSLGGQGYEQYF	TGTGCCAGCAGTTTGGGAGGACAGGGCTACGAGCAGTACTTC	14	TRBV28	TRBD1	.	TRBJ2-7
CASTGGLTDTIYF	TGTGCCAGCACCGGAGGCCTCACGGACACCATATATTTT	13	TRBV6-1	.	.	TRBJ1-3